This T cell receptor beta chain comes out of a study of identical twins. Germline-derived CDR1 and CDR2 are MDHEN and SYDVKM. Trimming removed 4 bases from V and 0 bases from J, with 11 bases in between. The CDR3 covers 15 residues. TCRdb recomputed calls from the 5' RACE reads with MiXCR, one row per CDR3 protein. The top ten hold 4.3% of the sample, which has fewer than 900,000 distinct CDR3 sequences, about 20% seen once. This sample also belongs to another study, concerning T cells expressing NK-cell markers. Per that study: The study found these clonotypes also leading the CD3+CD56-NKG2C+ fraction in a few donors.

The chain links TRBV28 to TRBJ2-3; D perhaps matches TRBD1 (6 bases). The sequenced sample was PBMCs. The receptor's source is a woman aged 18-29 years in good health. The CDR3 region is CASSYGQTSTDTQYF. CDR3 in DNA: TGTGCCAGCAGTTATGGACAGACTAGCACAGATACGCAGTATTTT.